The source of this T cell receptor (beta chain) is a study of sequential checkpoint blockade in melanoma. Study summary: Randomization was 1:1 between first-line nivolumab→ipilimumab and ipilimumab→nivolumab. Maintenance nivolumab came after either treatment sequence.

Data came from immunoSEQ multiplex PCR; TCRdb stores just in-frame clones and leaves some out. The sample yields roughly 13,000 clones, about 71% seen once. Specified treatment: randomized to nivolumab then ipilimumab (arm A) or the reverse (arm B). None of the patients previously received DNA-damaging chemotherapy. From thawed PBMCs, live CD3+CD8+ cells negative for CD19 and CD56 were sorted. V dropped 5 bases and J dropped 0; count of bases not matched to a gene: 3. The CDR3 totals 14 residues. CDR1 and CDR2 (germline): PRHDT, FYEKMQ (reference sequence). The sequencing used CD8+ T cells sorted from blood (inferred from file names), collected from a patient given nivolumab and ipilimumab in sequence. The source is a human donor with melanoma. V gene TRBV13 combines with J gene TRBJ2-5, with 7 positions matching TRBD1. CDR3 nucleotides: TGTGCCAGCAGCCCAGGGACAGACCAAGAGACCCAGTACTTC. Encoded protein: CASSPGTDQETQYF. The full variable domain, with the rest looked up from reference TRBV13 and TRBJ2-5, is AAGVIQSPRHLIKEKRETATLKCYPIPRHDTVYWYQQGPGQDPQFLISFYEKMQSDKGSIPDRFSAQQFSDYHSELNMSSLELGDSALYFCASSPGTDQETQYFGPGTRLLVL.